These 16 T cell receptor beta chains share one sample of origin, sequenced in a study of T cells after yellow fever vaccination. TCRdb itself ran the 5' RACE reads through MiXCR, one entry per CDR3 protein. Of 350,000 to 450,000 distinct CDR3 sequences detected, approximately 18% appear once; the ten largest clones hold about 18%. The input for sequencing was PBMCs, taken before the yellow fever booster vaccination. These receptors were taken from a man between 18 and 35 years old who received the YFV17D yellow fever vaccine.

There are a few counts of this clonotype. V gene TRBV6-2 or TRBV6-3 combines with J gene TRBJ2-1, with D possibly TRBD2 on 6 matching bases. Germline V lookup: CDR1 MNHEY, CDR2 SVGEGT. With 5 bases removed from V and 9 bases from J, the gap between germline ends came to 17 bases. This CDR3 is 14 amino acids long. CDR3 DNA: TGTGCCAGCAGTCCCTATCCCAACGGGGGTGAGCAGTTCTTC. This sequence encodes CASSPYPNGGEQFF.

This clonotype appeared many times. J is TRBJ2-3 and V is TRBV3-1, with 12 bases identical to TRBD1. The CDR3 length is 18 residues. From germline, CDR1 is LGHDT and CDR2 YNNKEL (reference sequence). The J segment lost 4 bases and the V segment lost 4 bases, leaving 12 bases of the junction unmatched. CDR3 DNA: TGTGCCAGCAGCCCCCGGGACAGGGGGCATCTGGACGCAGATACGCAGTATTTT. Translating gives CASSPRDRGHLDADTQYF.

CDR3 sequence (DNA): TGCGCCAGCAGCCCCCGGACGGTTGCAGATACGCAGTATTTT. This gives the protein CASSPRTVADTQYF. V is TRBV5-1 and J is TRBJ2-3; D gene uncertain. The CDR3 has 14 residues. Deletions cut 4 bases from V and 4 bases from J, with 13 bases between. Per germline, CDR1 SGHRS and CDR2 YFSETQ.

This clonotype was counted only a few times. V gene TRBV29-1 combines with J gene TRBJ2-7; 10 nucleotides match TRBD1. The junction had 7 bases not matched to a gene; V was cut back by 6 bases and J by 2 bases. CDR3 length: 14 amino acids. Germline lookup yields CDR1 SQVTM and CDR2 ANQGSEA. CDR3 region: CSVATGTGAYEQYF. The CDR3 DNA reads as TGCAGCGTAGCTACCGGGACAGGGGCCTACGAGCAGTACTTC.

The chain uses TRBV11-2 and TRBJ1-3, with a tentative D call TRBD1 (5 bases). The CDR3 runs 16 residues. Germline loops: CDR1 SGHAT, CDR2 FQNNGV. V lost 1 base to trimming and J lost 0 bases, with 10 bases between them. The CDR3 spells CASSLGFRGSGNTIYF. For the CDR3, the DNA is TGTGCCAGCAGCTTAGGTTTTAGGGGCTCTGGAAACACCATATATTTT.

The gene calls are TRBV7-2 and TRBJ2-5, with a possible D match to TRBD1 (6 bases). Trimming took 3 bases from V and 5 from J, leaving 13 bases between them. Germline-derived CDR1 and CDR2 are SGHTA and FQGNSA. This CDR3 is built from 14 residues. In nucleotides, the CDR3 is TGTGCCAGCAGCTTCCAACAGGGACGGGAGACCCAGTACTTC. It yields the protein CASSFQQGRETQYF.

V is TRBV12-3 or TRBV12-4 and J is TRBJ2-5, with 10 bases fitting TRBD1. V lost 4 bases to trimming and J lost 5 bases; unmatched junction nucleotides: 10. The CDR3 runs to 16 residues. The CDR3 protein is CASSSGQGVGGETQYF. The CDR3 coding sequence is TGTGCCAGCAGTTCCGGACAGGGGGTCGGTGGCGAGACCCAGTACTTC.

The chain is built from TRBV7-2 and TRBJ1-2, with D uncertain. The CDR3 runs 13 residues. V gave up 2 bases and J gave up 8 bases, with 12 bases separating them. The V gene's germline CDR1 is SGHTA and CDR2 FQGNSA. This chain's CDR3 is CASSLRKEAGYTF. CDR3 coding DNA: TGTGCCAGCAGCTTAAGGAAGGAGGCGGGCTACACCTTC. Full variable domain (missing parts from reference TRBV7-2 and TRBJ1-2): GAGVSQSPSNKVTEKGKDVELRCDPISGHTALYWYRQSLGQGLEFLIYFQGNSAPDKSGLPSDRFSAERTGGSVSTLTIQRTQQEDSAVYLCASSLRKEAGYTFGSGTRLTVV.

The chain employs TRBV6-6 and TRBJ1-5, with D possibly being TRBD1 (5 bases). CDR1 is MNHNY, CDR2 SVGAGI, per germline (reference sequence). This CDR3 is built from 16 residues. Trimming left V 4 bases short and J 0 bases short, with 13 bases between. Here the CDR3 reads CASSSGQRYSNQPQHF. CDR3 in DNA: TGTGCCAGCAGTTCAGGACAAAGATATAGCAATCAGCCCCAGCATTTT.

V usage is TRBV4-3 and J usage is TRBJ2-3, with 13 positions matching TRBD2. The CDR3 length is 18 residues. Germline CDR1 is LGHNA and CDR2 is YSLEER. J gave up 4 bases and V 0 bases, and 7 bases lay outside the gene matches. CDR3 sequence reads: CASSQDWTSGGVADTQYF. CDR3 bases: TGCGCCAGCAGCCAAGATTGGACTAGCGGGGGTGTTGCAGATACGCAGTATTTT.

This clonotype was seen repeatedly, ten times or more. This sequence joins TRBV12-3 or TRBV12-4 and TRBJ2-2; weak D call: TRBD1 (6 bases). This CDR3 spans 12 amino acids. Trimming pared 6 bases from V and 9 bases from J, leaving 11 bases between. CDR3 protein: CASRLWGRELFF. In nucleotides, the CDR3 is TGTGCCAGCAGGCTCTGGGGGCGGGAGCTGTTTTTT.

The rearrangement links TRBV18 to TRBJ2-7, with a weak D call TRBD1 (7 bases). The CDR3 sequence is 12 residues long. The V and J ends lost 6 bases and 12 bases respectively, with 18 bases between them. Germline V gene sequence: CDR1 KGHSH, CDR2 LQKENI. CDR3 in DNA: TGTGCCAGCTCTTCCCAAGGAGGGACAGCGTACGTC. Its translation is CASSSQGGTAYV.

In this sample, this clonotype turned up a few times. In DNA form, the CDR3 reads TGTGCCAGCAGTTTCGGCGGGGGGGCCGTGGATACGCAGTATTTT. As protein: CASSFGGGAVDTQYF. The chain uses TRBV27 and TRBJ2-3; TRBD2 aligns across 9 bases. The germline V gene encodes CDR1 MNHEY and CDR2 SMNVEV (reference sequence). V lost 3 bases and J lost 6; bases outside the gene matches: 7. The CDR3 has 15 residues.

The chain couples TRBV5-8 to TRBJ2-1; D may be TRBD1 (5 bases). Trimming took 0 bases from V and 7 from J, leaving 11 bases between them. This CDR3 has 14 residues. Per the germline V gene, CDR1 is SGHTS and CDR2 is YDEGEE. The CDR3 spells CASSLVRAVNEQFF. CDR3 coding DNA: TGTGCCAGCAGCTTGGTCAGGGCTGTAAATGAGCAGTTCTTC.

This clonotype was seen a single time. The V call is TRBV20-1, the J call TRBJ2-7; D ambiguous. CDR1 and CDR2 from the germline V gene are DFQATT and SNEGSKA (reference sequence). The CDR3 spans 12 residues. The V gene lost 5 bases and the J gene lost 1 base, with 9 bases spanning the gap. CDR3 DNA: TGCAGTGCTCAAATCATGTCCTACGAGCAGTACGTC. This sequence encodes CSAQIMSYEQYV.

The rearrangement joins TRBV5-1 to TRBJ1-1; TRBD1 aligns across 7 bases. The CDR3 loop spans 15 amino acids. J was trimmed by 3 bases and V by 4 bases; bases with no gene match: 9. Germline V CDR1 and CDR2: SGHRS, YFSETQ. The CDR3 DNA sequence: TGCGCCAGCAGCCCAAGACAGGGAGGGGACACTGAAGCTTTCTTT. Its translation is CASSPRQGGDTEAFF. Filled out from reference TRBV5-1 and TRBJ1-1, the complete variable domain reads KAGVTQTPRYLIKTRGQQVTLSCSPISGHRSVSWYQQTPGQGLQFLFEYFSETQRNKGNFPGRFSGRQFSNSRSEMNVSTLELGDSALYLCASSPRQGGDTEAFFGQGTRLTVV.